This T cell receptor beta chain was observed in a study of OX40 agonist ivuxolimab in advanced cancers. Study findings and constraints: Still undetermined is the antigen specificity of the expanded peripheral T cells. Relative to CD4+ cells, CD8+ T cells on average had more expanded clones. At 0.1 to 3.0 mg/kg and by week 6, clonal expansion occurred in CD4+ and CD8+ blood T cells.

The protocol was immunoSEQ multiplex PCR, while the TCRdb copy is restricted to in-frame clones and leaves out a portion. The data show 76,000 or so clones, 85% seen once. The CDR3 is 15 residues long. Germline V gene sequence: CDR1 MNHEY, CDR2 SVGAGI. With V trimmed by 0 bases and J by 9 bases, 5 bases remained unmatched. A note on this clone: Its cognate antigen is unknown.

The sequence was collected from an adult with an advanced solid tumor such as melanoma, head and neck, liver or kidney cancer. The starting material was CD4+ or CD8+ T cells sorted from blood, obtained in a trial of the OX40 agonist ivuxolimab. J is TRBJ1-6 and V is TRBV6-5, with 7 bases fitting TRBD1. The CDR3: CASSYSAGGGSPLHF. CDR3 DNA: TGTGCCAGCAGTTACTCTGCAGGGGGGGGTTCACCCCTCCACTTT.